Presented here are 18 T cell receptor beta chains from one specimen sequenced in a study of OX40 agonist ivuxolimab in advanced cancers. This table comes from immunoSEQ multiplex PCR, and its TCRdb copy is limited to in-frame clones, with some not included. The repertoire includes around 78,000 clones, 80% to 90% of them detected once, and 0.94% sits in the top ten. The sequences come from CD4+ or CD8+ T cells sorted from blood, collected in a trial of the OX40 agonist ivuxolimab. The receptors were gathered from an adult with an advanced solid tumor such as melanoma, head and neck, liver or kidney cancer.

The genes are TRBV18 and TRBJ2-7; perhaps TRBD2 as D (5 bases). Per the germline V gene, CDR1 is KGHSH and CDR2 is LQKENI. Trimming removed 3 bases from V and 5 bases from J, with 11 bases in between. The CDR3 length is 13 residues. The DNA of the CDR3 is TGTGCCAGCTCACCCCGGACGGAGGACGAGCAGTACTTC. It encodes CASSPRTEDEQYF.

This sequence joins TRBV6-5 and TRBJ2-2; D perhaps matches TRBD2 (5 bases). Trimming stripped 6 bases from V and 1 base from J, with 12 bases between. Germline V CDR1 and CDR2: MNHEY, SVGAGI. The CDR3 covers 15 residues. CDR3 sequence reads: CASSPDFLNTGELFF. As DNA, the CDR3 is TGTGCCAGCAGCCCGGACTTCTTGAACACCGGGGAGCTGTTTTTT.

The V and J genes are TRBV5-1 and TRBJ2-5; D may match TRBD1 or TRBD2 (5 bases each). Trimming cost V 4 bases and J 3 bases, with 10 bases left between them. CDR1 is SGHRS and CDR2 is YFSETQ in the germline V gene. The CDR3 sequence is 13 residues long. CDR3 nucleotides: TGCGCCAGCAGCACTAGGGGCAAAGAGACCCAGTACTTC. Translation gives CASSTRGKETQYF. Supplemented by reference TRBV5-1 and TRBJ2-5, the full variable domain reads KAGVTQTPRYLIKTRGQQVTLSCSPISGHRSVSWYQQTPGQGLQFLFEYFSETQRNKGNFPGRFSGRQFSNSRSEMNVSTLELGDSALYLCASSTRGKETQYFGPGTRLLVL.

As to this clone: One end of the junction varies from germline; a read error may be responsible. The chain couples TRBV7-7 to TRBJ2-1; tentative D call: TRBD2 (5 bases). Germline assignment: CDR1 SSHAT and CDR2 FNYEAQ (reference sequence). The CDR3 sequence is 13 residues long. CDR3 region: CASSKLEGNEQFF. Here the CDR3 DNA reads TGTGCTAGCAGCAAACTAGAGGGCAATGAGCAGTTCTTC.

This sequence joins TRBV21-1 and TRBJ1-2; the listed D gene, TRBD1, was not tested against the DNA. TRBV21-1 corresponds to a pseudogene. This CDR3 has 19 residues. The CDR3 is CASSKGERLGDDRPYGYTF. For the CDR3, the DNA is TGTGCCAGCAGCAAAGGGGAAAGATTGGGGGACGACAGGCCTTATGGCTACACCTTC.

CDR3 sequence: CSVSASGRIDTQYF. CDR3 coding DNA: TGCAGCGTTTCCGCTAGCGGGAGAATAGATACGCAGTATTTT. The chain joins TRBV29-1 to TRBJ2-3; 10 bases line up with TRBD2. V lost 5 bases to trimming and J lost 5 bases; unmatched junction nucleotides: 7. The CDR3 is 14 residues long. Germline CDR1 and CDR2: SQVTM and ANQGSEA.

V usage is TRBV2 and J usage is TRBJ2-1, with 7 bases lining up with TRBD2. Germline V lookup: CDR1 SNHLY, CDR2 FYNNEI. The CDR3 extends over 13 amino acids. V gave up 4 bases and J gave up 9 bases; unmatched junction bases: 6. CDR3 sequence: CASSVVGGGEQFF. CDR3 sequence (DNA): TGTGCCAGCAGTGTGGTTGGGGGGGGTGAGCAGTTCTTC.

A word on this clone: This sample also contains other DNA sequences that code for the same CDR3. The chain couples TRBV10-1 to TRBJ2-5, with D hard to call. There are 13 residues in the CDR3. From germline, CDR1 is WNHNN and CDR2 SYGVQD (reference sequence). V shed 4 bases and J shed 0 bases, with 6 bases lying between them. The CDR3 region is CASSVAYQETQYF. In nucleotides, the CDR3 is TGCGCCAGCAGTGTTGCGTACCAAGAGACCCAGTACTTC.

The V and J genes are TRBV2 and TRBJ2-5; 15 bases are shared with TRBD2. The CDR3 runs 15 residues. Per the germline V gene, CDR1 is SNHLY and CDR2 is FYNNEI. The V and J ends lost 5 bases and 10 bases, in that order; junction bases with no gene match: 8. The CDR3 sequence is CASSPRTSGGGGQYF. The CDR3 DNA sequence: TGTGCCAGCAGTCCCCGGACTAGCGGGGGGGGCGGCCAGTACTTC.

V gene TRBV29-1 combines with J gene TRBJ2-3, with TRBD2 identical over 8 bases. Germline loops: CDR1 SQVTM, CDR2 ANQGSEA. V lost 6 bases, J lost 3 bases, and 11 bases stayed unmatched. This CDR3 comprises 15 residues. CDR3 sequence: CSVTLLAERTDTQYF. The CDR3 nucleotides read TGCAGCGTCACCCTACTAGCGGAACGAACAGATACGCAGTATTTT.

The J gene is TRBJ2-1, the V gene TRBV23-1; TRBD2 matches 7 bases. TRBV23-1 is annotated as an ORF whose role is uncertain. With 4 bases clipped from V and 8 bases from J, the junction kept 11 bases outside the gene matches. CDR3 length: 15 amino acids. CDR3 loop: CASSPLPRGEDEQFF. Written as DNA, the CDR3 is TGCGCCAGCAGTCCGCTCCCCCGGGGGGAGGATGAGCAGTTCTTC.

This rearrangement joins TRBV30 to TRBJ2-3, with D possibly TRBD1 on 6 matching bases. The germline CDR1 and CDR2 sequences are GTSNPN and SVGIG (reference sequence). The CDR3 length is 14 residues. Deletions cut 5 bases from V and 2 bases from J, with 14 bases between. The CDR3 region has the DNA TGTGCCTGGGAAACAGGGACCTCCACAGATACGCAGTATTTT. Amino acids: CAWETGTSTDTQYF.

This chain links TRBV30 with TRBJ1-2, with 8 bases fitting TRBD1. The CDR3 spans 14 residues. The V and J ends lost 2 bases and 9 bases, in that order; junction bases with no gene match: 11. The V gene's germline CDR1 is GTSNPN and CDR2 SVGIG (reference sequence). The CDR3 loop is CAWSPGQGISSYTF. The DNA of the CDR3 is TGTGCCTGGAGTCCCGGACAGGGTATATCCAGCTACACCTTC. The full variable domain, in which reference TRBV30 and TRBJ1-2 provide the parts outside the CDR3, is SQTIHQWPATLVQPVGSPLSLECTVEGTSNPNLYWYRQAAGRGLQLLFYSVGIGQISSEVPQNLSASRPQDRQFILSSKKLLLSDSGFYLCAWSPGQGISSYTFGSGTRLTVV.

The chain carries TRBV5-6 and TRBJ1-1; D uncertain. V lost 2 bases and J 6 bases, leaving 8 bases between the germline ends. Germline assignment: CDR1 SGHDT and CDR2 YYEEEE. The CDR3 consists of 12 residues. This chain's CDR3 is CASSLGRSEAFF. CDR3 nucleotides: TGTGCCAGCAGCTTAGGGAGGTCTGAAGCTTTCTTT.

The chain carries TRBV6-1 and TRBJ1-6; the D is unclear. The CDR3 has 14 residues. V was shortened by 7 bases and J by 2 bases, with 9 bases between the two germline ends. From germline, CDR1 is MNHNS and CDR2 SASEGT. The CDR3 spells CASMDLTYNSPLHF. The CDR3 bases are TGTGCCAGCATGGACCTGACCTATAATTCACCCCTCCACTTT.

This clone was recorded once. This chain uses TRBV30 with TRBJ2-7; D gene uncertain. Germline CDR1 reads GTSNPN; CDR2 reads SVGIG (reference sequence). This CDR3 has 11 residues. The germline V and J ends were trimmed by 1 base and 0 bases, with 1 base remaining between them. In nucleotides, the CDR3 is TGTGCCTGGAGTGCCTCCTACGAGCAGTACTTC. Amino acids: CAWSASYEQYF.

The chain combines TRBV18 with TRBJ2-1; TRBD1 matches at 8 bases. The V segment lost 0 bases and the J segment 5 bases; nucleotides outside the gene matches: 6. There are 16 residues in the CDR3. The germline gives CDR1 KGHSH, CDR2 LQKENI. The DNA for the CDR3 is TGTGCCAGCTCACCACCAAACAGGGGGATACACAATGAGCAGTTCTTC. Its protein is CASSPPNRGIHNEQFF. The entire variable domain, with the rest obtained from reference TRBV18 and TRBJ2-1, is as follows: NAGVMQNPRHLVRRRGQEARLRCSPMKGHSHVYWYRQLPEEGLKFMVYLQKENIIDESGMPKERFSAEFPKEGPSILRIQQVVRGDSAAYFCASSPPNRGIHNEQFFGPGTRLTVL.

This rearrangement joins TRBV19 to TRBJ1-2; perhaps TRBD1 as D (5 bases). V shed 3 bases and J shed 3 bases, with 14 bases lying between them. CDR1 and CDR2 from the germline V gene are LNHDA and SQIVND (reference sequence). The length of the CDR3 is 15 residues. The CDR3 reads CASSIGARGDYGYTF. CDR3 DNA: TGTGCCAGTAGTATCGGGGCCAGAGGGGACTATGGCTACACCTTC.